The 4 T cell receptor beta chains below all came from one sample that was sequenced in a study of blood T cell repertoires in COVID-19. Data came from immunoSEQ multiplex PCR; TCRdb stores just in-frame clones and leaves some out. Here the sample spans some 210,000 clones, around 90% being singletons. Sample: peripheral blood. The source is a man in his 60s who had recovered from COVID-19.

The chain combines TRBV27 with TRBJ1-6; no firm D call. This CDR3 has 13 amino acids. V lost 3 bases and J lost 4, with 4 bases in between. From germline, CDR1 is MNHEY and CDR2 SMNVEV (reference sequence). For the CDR3, the DNA is TGTGCCAGCAGTTTGACATATAATTCACCCCTCCACTTT. Encoded protein: CASSLTYNSPLHF.

The chain uses TRBV9 and TRBJ2-3; unclear D gene. The germline V and J ends were trimmed by 0 bases and 0 bases, with 8 bases remaining between them. CDR1 SGDLS and CDR2 YYNGEE come from the germline V gene. CDR3 length: 15 residues. In DNA, the CDR3 is TGTGCCAGCAGCGTAGCCGCCGGGAGCACAGATACGCAGTATTTT. It encodes CASSVAAGSTDTQYF.

The V gene is TRBV5-1, the J gene TRBJ1-2, with 11 bases aligning to TRBD1. Germline trimming cut 3 bases from V and 7 bases from J; bases unmatched to any gene: 5. The CDR3 has 14 residues. Germline V gives CDR1 SGHRS, CDR2 YFSETQ. The CDR3 loop reads CASSSQDRGLGYTF. The CDR3 coding sequence is TGCGCCAGCAGCTCGCAGGACAGGGGGCTTGGCTACACCTTC.

This clone was observed a few times. The gene calls are TRBV5-4 and TRBJ1-5, with D hard to call. Trimming took off 0 bases at V and 4 bases at J, with 5 bases between the two ends. The CDR3 is made up of 13 amino acids. Looked up from germline, CDR1 is SGHNT and CDR2 is YYREEE (reference sequence). CDR3 nucleotides: TGTGCCAGCAGCTTGGCCCCGAATCAGCCCCAGCATTTT. Amino acid sequence: CASSLAPNQPQHF.